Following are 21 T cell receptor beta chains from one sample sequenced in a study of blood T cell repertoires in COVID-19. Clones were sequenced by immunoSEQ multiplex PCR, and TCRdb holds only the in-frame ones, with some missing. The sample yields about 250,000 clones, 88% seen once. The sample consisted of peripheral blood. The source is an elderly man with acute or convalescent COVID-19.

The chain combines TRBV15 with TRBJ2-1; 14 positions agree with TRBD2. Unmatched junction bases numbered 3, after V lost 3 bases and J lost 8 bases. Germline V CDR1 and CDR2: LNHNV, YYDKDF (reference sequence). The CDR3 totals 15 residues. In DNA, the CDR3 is TGTGCCACCAGCAGGACTAGCGGGAGGGCCCATGAGCAGTTCTTC. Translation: CATSRTSGRAHEQFF. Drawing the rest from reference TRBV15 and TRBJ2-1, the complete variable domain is DAMVIQNPRYQVTQFGKPVTLSCSQTLNHNVMYWYQQKSSQAPKLLFHYYDKDFNNEADTPDNFQSRRPNTSFCFLDIRSPGLGDTAMYLCATSRTSGRAHEQFFGPGTRLTVL.

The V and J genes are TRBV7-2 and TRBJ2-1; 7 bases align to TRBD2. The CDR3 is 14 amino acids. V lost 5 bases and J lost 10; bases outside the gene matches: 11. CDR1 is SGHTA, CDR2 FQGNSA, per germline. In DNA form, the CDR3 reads TGTGCCAGCAGCCATTCATCAGCGGGGTGGGAGCAGTTCTTC. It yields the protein CASSHSSAGWEQFF. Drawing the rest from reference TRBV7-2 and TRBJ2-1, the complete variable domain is GAGVSQSPSNKVTEKGKDVELRCDPISGHTALYWYRQSLGQGLEFLIYFQGNSAPDKSGLPSDRFSAERTGGSVSTLTIQRTQQEDSAVYLCASSHSSAGWEQFFGPGTRLTVL.

The CDR3 nucleotides read TGTGCCAGCAGCCCCCAGACAGGGAATGAAAAACTGTTTTTT. Encoded protein: CASSPQTGNEKLFF. The chain carries TRBV7-8 and TRBJ1-4, with TRBD1 matching 7 bases. With V trimmed by 5 bases and J by 5 bases, 5 bases remained unmatched. This CDR3 is 14 amino acids long. Germline V gene lookup returns CDR1 SGHVS and CDR2 FQNEAQ.

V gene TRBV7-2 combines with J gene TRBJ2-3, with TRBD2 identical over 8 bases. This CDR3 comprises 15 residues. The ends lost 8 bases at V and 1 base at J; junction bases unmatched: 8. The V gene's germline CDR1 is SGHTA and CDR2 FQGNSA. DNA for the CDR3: TGTGCCAGCTCAAATAGCGGGGTTGGCACAGATACGCAGTATTTT. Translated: CASSNSGVGTDTQYF. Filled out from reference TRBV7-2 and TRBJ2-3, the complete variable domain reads GAGVSQSPSNKVTEKGKDVELRCDPISGHTALYWYRQSLGQGLEFLIYFQGNSAPDKSGLPSDRFSAERTGGSVSTLTIQRTQQEDSAVYLCASSNSGVGTDTQYFGPGTRLTVL.

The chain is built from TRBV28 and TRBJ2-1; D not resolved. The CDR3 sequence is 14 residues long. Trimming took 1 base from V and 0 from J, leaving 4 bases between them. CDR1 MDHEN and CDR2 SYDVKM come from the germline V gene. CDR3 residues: CASSLFNSYNEQFF. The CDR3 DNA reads TGTGCCAGCAGTTTATTTAACTCCTACAATGAGCAGTTCTTC. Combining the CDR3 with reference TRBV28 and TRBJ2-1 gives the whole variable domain DVKVTQSSRYLVKRTGEKVFLECVQDMDHENMFWYRQDPGLGLRLIYFSYDVKMKEKGDIPEGYSVSREKKERFSLILESASTNQTSMYLCASSLFNSYNEQFFGPGTRLTVL.

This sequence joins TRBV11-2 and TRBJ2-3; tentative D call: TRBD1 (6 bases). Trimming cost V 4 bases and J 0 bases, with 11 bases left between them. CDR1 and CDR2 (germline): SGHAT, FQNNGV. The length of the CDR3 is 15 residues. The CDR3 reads CASSSGQSSTDTQYF. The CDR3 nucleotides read TGTGCCAGCAGCTCCGGACAGTCTAGCACAGATACGCAGTATTTT.

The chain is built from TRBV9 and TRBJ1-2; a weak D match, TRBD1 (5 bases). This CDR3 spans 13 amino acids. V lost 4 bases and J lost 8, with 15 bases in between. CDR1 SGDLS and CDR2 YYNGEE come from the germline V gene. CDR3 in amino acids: CASSPGLSWGYTF. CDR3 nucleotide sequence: TGTGCCAGCAGCCCGGGACTTAGTTGGGGCTACACCTTC.

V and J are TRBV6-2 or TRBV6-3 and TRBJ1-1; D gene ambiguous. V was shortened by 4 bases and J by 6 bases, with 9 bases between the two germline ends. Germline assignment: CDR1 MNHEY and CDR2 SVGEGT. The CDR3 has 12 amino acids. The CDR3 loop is CASSSLGAEAFF. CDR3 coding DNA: TGTGCCAGCAGTTCCCTAGGAGCTGAAGCTTTCTTT.

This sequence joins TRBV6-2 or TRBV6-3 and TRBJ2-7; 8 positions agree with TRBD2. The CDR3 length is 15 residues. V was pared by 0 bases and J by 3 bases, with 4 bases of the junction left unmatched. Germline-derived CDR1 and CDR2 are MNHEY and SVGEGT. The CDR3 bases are TGTGCCAGCAGTTACTCAACGGGAGGGTACTACGAGCAGTACTTC. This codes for CASSYSTGGYYEQYF.

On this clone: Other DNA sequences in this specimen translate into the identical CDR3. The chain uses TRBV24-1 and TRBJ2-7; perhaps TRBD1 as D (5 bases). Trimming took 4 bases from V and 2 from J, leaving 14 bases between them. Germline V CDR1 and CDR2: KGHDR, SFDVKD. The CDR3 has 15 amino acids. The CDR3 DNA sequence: TGTGCCACCAGTGACCCCCGGACAAGGACCTACGAGCAGTACTTC. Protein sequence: CATSDPRTRTYEQYF.

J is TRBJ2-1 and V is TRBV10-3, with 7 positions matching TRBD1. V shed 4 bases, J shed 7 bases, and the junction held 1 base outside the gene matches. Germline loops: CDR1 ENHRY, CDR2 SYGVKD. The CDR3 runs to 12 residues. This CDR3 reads CAISATGNEQFF. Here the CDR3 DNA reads TGTGCCATCAGTGCGACAGGGAATGAGCAGTTCTTC.

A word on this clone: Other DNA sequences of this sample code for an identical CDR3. This chain's CDR3 is CASSGTANTEAFF. CDR3 bases: TGTGCCAGTAGCGGGACAGCGAACACTGAAGCTTTCTTT. The J gene is TRBJ1-1, the V gene TRBV19; the match to TRBD1 covers 7 bases. CDR1 LNHDA and CDR2 SQIVND come from the germline V gene (reference sequence). The CDR3 extends over 13 amino acids. V gave up 6 bases and J gave up 1 base; unmatched junction bases: 2.

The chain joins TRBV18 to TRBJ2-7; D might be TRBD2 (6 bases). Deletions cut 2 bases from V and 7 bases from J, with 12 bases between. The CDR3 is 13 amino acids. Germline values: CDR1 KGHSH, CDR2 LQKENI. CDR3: CASSPYGGKEQYF. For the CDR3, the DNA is TGTGCCAGCTCACCATACGGCGGGAAGGAGCAGTACTTC.

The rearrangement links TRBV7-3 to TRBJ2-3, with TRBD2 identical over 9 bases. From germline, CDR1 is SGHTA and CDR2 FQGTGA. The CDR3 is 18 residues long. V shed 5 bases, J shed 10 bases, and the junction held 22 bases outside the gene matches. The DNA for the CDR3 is TGTGCCAGCAGCCAGAACGGAGCGGGGGGCGCGGGATTAGTGGCGCAGTATTTT. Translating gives CASSQNGAGGAGLVAQYF.

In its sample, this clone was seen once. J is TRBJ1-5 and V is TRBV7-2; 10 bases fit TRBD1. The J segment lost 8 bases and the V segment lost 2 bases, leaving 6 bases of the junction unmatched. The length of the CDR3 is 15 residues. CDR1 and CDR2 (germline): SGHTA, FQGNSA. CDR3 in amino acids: CASSLSWTGGKPQHF. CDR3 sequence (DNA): TGTGCCAGCAGCTTATCCTGGACAGGGGGGAAGCCCCAGCATTTT.

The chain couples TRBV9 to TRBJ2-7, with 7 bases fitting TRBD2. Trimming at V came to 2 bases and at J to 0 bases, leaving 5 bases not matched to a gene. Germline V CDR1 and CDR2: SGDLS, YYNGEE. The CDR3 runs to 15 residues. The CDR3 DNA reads TGTGCCAGCAGCGTCGCGGGGGATTTCTCCTACGAGCAGTACTTC. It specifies CASSVAGDFSYEQYF.

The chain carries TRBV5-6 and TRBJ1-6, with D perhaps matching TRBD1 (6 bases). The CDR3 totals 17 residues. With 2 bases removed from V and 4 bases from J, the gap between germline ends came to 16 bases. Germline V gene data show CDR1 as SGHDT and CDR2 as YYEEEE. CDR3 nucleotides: TGTGCCAGCAGCTTTGGTTGGGGGCAAGGGTATAATTCACCCCTCCACTTT. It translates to CASSFGWGQGYNSPLHF.

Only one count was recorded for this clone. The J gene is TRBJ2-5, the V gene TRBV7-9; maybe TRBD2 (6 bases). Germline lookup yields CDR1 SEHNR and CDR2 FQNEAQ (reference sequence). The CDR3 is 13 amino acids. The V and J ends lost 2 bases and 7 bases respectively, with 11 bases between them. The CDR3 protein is CASSLPGRGTQYF. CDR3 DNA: TGTGCCAGCAGCTTACCGGGGCGGGGGACCCAGTACTTC.

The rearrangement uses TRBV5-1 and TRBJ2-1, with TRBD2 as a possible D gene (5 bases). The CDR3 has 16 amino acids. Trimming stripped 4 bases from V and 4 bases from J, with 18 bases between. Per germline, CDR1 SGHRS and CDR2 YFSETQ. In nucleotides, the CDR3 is TGCGCCAGCAGCCCACAGTCCTTAGAGGGTTACAATGAGCAGTTCTTC. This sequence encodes CASSPQSLEGYNEQFF.

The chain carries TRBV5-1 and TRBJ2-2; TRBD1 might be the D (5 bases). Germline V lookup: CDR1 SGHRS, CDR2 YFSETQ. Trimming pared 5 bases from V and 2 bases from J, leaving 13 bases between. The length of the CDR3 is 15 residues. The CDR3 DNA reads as TGCGCCAGCAGTCTCGCGGACACCAACACCGGGGAGCTGTTTTTT. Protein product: CASSLADTNTGELFF.

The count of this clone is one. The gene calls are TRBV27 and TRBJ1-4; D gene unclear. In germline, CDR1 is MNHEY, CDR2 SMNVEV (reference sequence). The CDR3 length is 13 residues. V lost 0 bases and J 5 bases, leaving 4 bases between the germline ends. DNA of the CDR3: TGTGCCAGCAGTTTATCCCCAAATGAAAAACTGTTTTTT. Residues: CASSLSPNEKLFF. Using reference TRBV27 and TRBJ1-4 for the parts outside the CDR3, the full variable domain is EAQVTQNPRYLITVTGKKLTVTCSQNMNHEYMSWYRQDPGLGLRQIYYSMNVEVTDKGDVPEGYKVSRKEKRNFPLILESPSPNQTSLYFCASSLSPNEKLFFGSGTQLSVL.